This T cell receptor (beta chain) was recovered during a study of CD4 T cell repertoires in COVID-19. The germline V and J ends were trimmed by 2 bases and 3 bases, with 4 bases remaining between them. Germline V gives CDR1 KGHSH, CDR2 LQKENI. The CDR3 extends over 12 amino acids. TCRdb's table, derived via immunoSEQ multiplex PCR, lists solely in-frame clones and lacks some. This table holds about 75,000 clones, about four fifths found once. For this clone: The antigen is unknown.

Broader study findings: SARS-CoV and/or HKU1 spike cultures shared between roughly 6 and 28% of SARS-CoV-2 clonotypes.

The memory T cells were sequenced right after ex vivo isolation, without culture. Sequencing was performed on CD4+ T cells from peripheral blood, taken after recovery from COVID-19. The receptor was derived from a human donor who had COVID-19. The chain uses TRBV18 and TRBJ2-5; D unclear. The CDR3 spells CASSPAEETQYF. In nucleotides, the CDR3 is TGTGCCAGCTCACCAGCAGAAGAGACCCAGTACTTC. The complete variable domain, with remaining parts taken from reference TRBV18 and TRBJ2-5, reads NAGVMQNPRHLVRRRGQEARLRCSPMKGHSHVYWYRQLPEEGLKFMVYLQKENIIDESGMPKERFSAEFPKEGPSILRIQQVVRGDSAAYFCASSPAEETQYFGPGTRLLVL.